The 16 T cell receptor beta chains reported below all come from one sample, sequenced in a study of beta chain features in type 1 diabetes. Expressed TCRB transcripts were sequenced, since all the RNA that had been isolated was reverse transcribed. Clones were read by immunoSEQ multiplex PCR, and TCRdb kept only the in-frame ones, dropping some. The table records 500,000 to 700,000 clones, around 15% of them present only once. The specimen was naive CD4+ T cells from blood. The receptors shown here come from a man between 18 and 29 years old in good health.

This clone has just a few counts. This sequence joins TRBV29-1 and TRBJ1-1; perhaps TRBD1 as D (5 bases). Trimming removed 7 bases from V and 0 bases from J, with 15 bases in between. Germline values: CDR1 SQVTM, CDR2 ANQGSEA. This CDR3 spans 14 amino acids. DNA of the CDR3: TGCAGCGGGCACAGACAGATTTTGAACACTGAAGCTTTCTTT. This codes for CSGHRQILNTEAFF.

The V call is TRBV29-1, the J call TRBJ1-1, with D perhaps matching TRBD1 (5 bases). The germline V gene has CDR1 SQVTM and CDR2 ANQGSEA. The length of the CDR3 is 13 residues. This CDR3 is CRVGGVGTTEAFF. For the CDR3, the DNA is TGCAGAGTCGGGGGGGTCGGGACCACTGAAGCTTTCTTT.

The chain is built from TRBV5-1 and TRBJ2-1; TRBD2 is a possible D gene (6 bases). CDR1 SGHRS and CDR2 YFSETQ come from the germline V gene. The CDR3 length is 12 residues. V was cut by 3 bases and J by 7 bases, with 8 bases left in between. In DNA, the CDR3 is TGCGCCAGCAGCTCGGGAGTGAATGAGCAGTTCTTC. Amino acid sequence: CASSSGVNEQFF.

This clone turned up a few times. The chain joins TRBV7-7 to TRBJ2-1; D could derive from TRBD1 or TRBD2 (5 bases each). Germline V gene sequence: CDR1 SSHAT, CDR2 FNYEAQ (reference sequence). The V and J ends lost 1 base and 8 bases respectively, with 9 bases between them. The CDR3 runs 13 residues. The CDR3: CASSLVRDDEQFF. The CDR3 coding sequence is TGTGCCAGCAGCTTAGTTAGGGACGATGAGCAGTTCTTC.

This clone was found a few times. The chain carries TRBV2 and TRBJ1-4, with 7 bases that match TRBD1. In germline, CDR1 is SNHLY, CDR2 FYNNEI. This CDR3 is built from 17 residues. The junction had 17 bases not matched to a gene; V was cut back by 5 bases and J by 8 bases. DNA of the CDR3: TGTGCCAGCAGTACCCAACGACAGGGATGGGGGTTCGAAAAACTGTTTTTT. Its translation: CASSTQRQGWGFEKLFF.

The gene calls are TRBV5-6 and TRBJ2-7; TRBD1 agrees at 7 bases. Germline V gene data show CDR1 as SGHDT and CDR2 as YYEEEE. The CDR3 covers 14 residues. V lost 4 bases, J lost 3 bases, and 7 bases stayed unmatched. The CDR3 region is CASSLGGAIYEQYF. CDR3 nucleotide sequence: TGTGCCAGCAGCCTAGGGGGCGCTATCTACGAGCAGTACTTC.

CDR3 protein: CASSLNRANEQFF. The DNA of the CDR3 is TGTGCCAGCAGCTTGAACAGGGCCAATGAGCAGTTCTTC. V and J are TRBV5-6 and TRBJ2-1, with a tentative D call TRBD1 (6 bases). Germline values: CDR1 SGHDT, CDR2 YYEEEE. V was trimmed by 1 base and J by 6 bases, leaving 8 bases between them. The CDR3 contains 13 residues.

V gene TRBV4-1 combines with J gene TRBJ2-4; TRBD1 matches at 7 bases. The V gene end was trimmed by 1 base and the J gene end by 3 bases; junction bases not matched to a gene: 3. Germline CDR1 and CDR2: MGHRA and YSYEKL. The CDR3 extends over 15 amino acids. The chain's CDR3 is CASSQVQGVKNIQYF. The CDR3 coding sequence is TGCGCCAGCAGCCAAGTCCAGGGGGTCAAAAACATTCAGTACTTC.

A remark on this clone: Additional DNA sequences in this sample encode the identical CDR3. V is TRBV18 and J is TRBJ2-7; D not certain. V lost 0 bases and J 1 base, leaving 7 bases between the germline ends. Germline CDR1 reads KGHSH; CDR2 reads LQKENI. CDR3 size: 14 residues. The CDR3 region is CASSPPSRSYEQYF. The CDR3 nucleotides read TGTGCCAGCTCACCACCTTCCAGATCCTACGAGCAGTACTTC.

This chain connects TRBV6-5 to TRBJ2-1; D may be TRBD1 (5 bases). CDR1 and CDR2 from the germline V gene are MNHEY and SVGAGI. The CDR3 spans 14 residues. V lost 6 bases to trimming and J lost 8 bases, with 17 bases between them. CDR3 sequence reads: CASSHRARVYEQFF. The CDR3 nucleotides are TGTGCCAGCAGCCATCGGGCCAGGGTCTATGAGCAGTTCTTC.

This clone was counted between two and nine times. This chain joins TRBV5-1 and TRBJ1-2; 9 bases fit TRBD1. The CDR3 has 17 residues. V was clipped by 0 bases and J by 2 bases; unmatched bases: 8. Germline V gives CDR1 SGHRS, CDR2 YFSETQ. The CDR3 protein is CASSLEGGQGQNYGYTF. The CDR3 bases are TGCGCCAGCAGCTTGGAGGGAGGACAGGGGCAGAACTATGGCTACACCTTC.

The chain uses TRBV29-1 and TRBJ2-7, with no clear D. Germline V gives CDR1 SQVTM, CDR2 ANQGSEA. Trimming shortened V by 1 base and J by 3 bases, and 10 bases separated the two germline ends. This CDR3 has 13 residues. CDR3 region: CSVEAVGLYEQYF. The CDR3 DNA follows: TGCAGCGTTGAAGCCGTCGGGCTCTACGAGCAGTACTTC.

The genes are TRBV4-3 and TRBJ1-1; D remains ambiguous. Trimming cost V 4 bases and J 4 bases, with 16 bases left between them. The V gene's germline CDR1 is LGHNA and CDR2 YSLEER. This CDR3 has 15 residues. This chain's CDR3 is CASSLSVVGGTEAFF. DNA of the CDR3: TGCGCCAGCAGCCTTTCGGTCGTGGGAGGCACTGAAGCTTTCTTT.

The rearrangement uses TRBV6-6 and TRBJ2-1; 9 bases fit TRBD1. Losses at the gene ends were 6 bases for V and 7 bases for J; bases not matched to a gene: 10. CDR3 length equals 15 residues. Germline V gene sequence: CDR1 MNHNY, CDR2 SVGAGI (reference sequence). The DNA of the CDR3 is TGTGCCAGCAGCCGTGGGACAGGGAGAATTAATGAGCAGTTCTTC. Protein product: CASSRGTGRINEQFF.

CDR3 DNA: TGCGCCAGCAGCTTCACAGGATCCTACGAGCAGTACTTC. This gives the protein CASSFTGSYEQYF. The chain is built from TRBV5-1 and TRBJ2-7; TRBD1 might be the D (5 bases). The germline V gene has CDR1 SGHRS and CDR2 YFSETQ. There are 13 residues in the CDR3. V gave up 2 bases and J gave up 1 base, with 7 bases separating them.

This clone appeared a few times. The CDR3 nucleotides read TGCGCCAGCAGCTTTGAAGGGTTGGAGACCCAGTACTTC. Translating it yields CASSFEGLETQYF. J is TRBJ2-5 and V is TRBV5-1; D unclear. The CDR3 has 13 residues. CDR1 is SGHRS and CDR2 is YFSETQ in the germline V gene. V was pared by 2 bases and J by 5 bases, with 10 bases between. The full variable domain, its missing parts supplied by reference TRBV5-1 and TRBJ2-5, is KAGVTQTPRYLIKTRGQQVTLSCSPISGHRSVSWYQQTPGQGLQFLFEYFSETQRNKGNFPGRFSGRQFSNSRSEMNVSTLELGDSALYLCASSFEGLETQYFGPGTRLLVL.